The entry below gives a single T cell receptor (beta chain) sequence along with its context. The data were taken from a study of blood T cell repertoires in COVID-19. Looking at the study overall: COVID-19 samples collected from the United States, Italy and Spain covered acute and convalescent phases. PBMCs, B-cell-depleted T cells, or T cells provided the cDNA or gDNA that made up the material.

With 3 bases clipped from V and 4 bases from J, the junction kept 5 bases outside the gene matches. CDR3 length: 15 residues. Germline V gene data show CDR1 as MDHEN and CDR2 as SYDVKM. Clones were sequenced by immunoSEQ multiplex PCR, and TCRdb holds only the in-frame ones, with some missing. Here the sample spans about 190,000 clones, around 85% being singletons. The sequence was obtained from a man aged 50 to 60 who had recovered from COVID-19. The sequencing input was peripheral blood. This rearrangement joins TRBV28 to TRBJ2-1; 8 nucleotides match TRBD2. The CDR3 coding sequence is TGTGCCAGCAGTTTGACCGGGGGGGCGTACAATGAGCAGTTCTTC. This codes for CASSLTGGAYNEQFF. The full variable domain, its missing parts supplied by reference TRBV28 and TRBJ2-1, is DVKVTQSSRYLVKRTGEKVFLECVQDMDHENMFWYRQDPGLGLRLIYFSYDVKMKEKGDIPEGYSVSREKKERFSLILESASTNQTSMYLCASSLTGGAYNEQFFGPGTRLTVL.